The source of this T cell receptor (beta chain) is a study of PD-1 blockade in classical Hodgkin lymphoma. Broader study findings: Similar baseline diversity was found in complete responders and newly diagnosed patients. Newly diagnosed patients reportedly trailed healthy donors in baseline TCR diversity.

Germline V gene sequence: CDR1 SGHTA, CDR2 FQGNSA. The CDR3 length is 12 residues. Trimming took off 3 bases at V and 10 bases at J, with 11 bases between the two ends. Patients all relapsed after autologous stem cell transplantation, and there was variation in brentuximab vedotin exposure. Profiling relied on immunoSEQ multiplex PCR, and the TCRdb table lists in-frame clones only, not all of them. The sample holds 15,000 or so clones, approximately 83% seen once. A note on this clone: The antigen is unknown.

Source: peripheral blood mononuclear cells (PBMCs), taken at baseline. J is TRBJ2-3 and V is TRBV7-2; TRBD1 or TRBD2 may be the D gene (5 bases each). The sequence was obtained from a human donor with classical Hodgkin lymphoma. CDR3 in DNA: TGTGCCAGCAGCTTCGAGGGGCTCGCGCAGTATTTT. It yields the protein CASSFEGLAQYF.